These 24 T cell receptor beta chains share one sample of origin, sequenced in a study of T cells expressing NK-cell markers. TCRdb derives one entry per CDR3 protein from the 5' RACE reads, leaving out DNA. The sample's table shows hundreds of thousands of distinct CDR3 sequences. The sequencing sample was made of blood T cells: a sorted CD56 or NKG2C T cell subset, CD4+ or CD8+ T cells, or bulk PBMC T cells (not recorded which). The receptors stem from a man aged 18 to 30 in good health.

The gene calls are TRBV5-6 and TRBJ1-5. CDR3 length equals 15 residues. Germline V CDR1 and CDR2: SGHDT, YYEEEE. The CDR3 spells CASSLTAARHQPQHF. Based on the CDR3 plus reference TRBV5-6 and TRBJ1-5, the full variable domain is DAGVTQSPTHLIKTRGQQVTLRCSPKSGHDTVSWYQQALGQGPQFIFQYYEEEERQRGNFPDRFSGHQFPNYSSELNVNALLLGDSALYLCASSLTAARHQPQHFGDGTRLSIL.

This chain connects TRBV11-1 to TRBJ2-1; the TRBD2 assignment by TCRdb is unverifiable without DNA. The CDR3 spans 16 residues. Per the germline V gene, CDR1 is SGHAT and CDR2 is FQDESV (reference sequence). CDR3 protein: CASSFLTSGSYNEQFF.

V usage is TRBV28 and J usage is TRBJ2-1; TCRdb gives TRBD1 as the D gene, but with no DNA this cannot be confirmed. This CDR3 spans 14 amino acids. Germline values: CDR1 MDHEN, CDR2 SYDVKM. CDR3: CASTARGSYNEQFF. Filled out from reference TRBV28 and TRBJ2-1, the complete variable domain reads DVKVTQSSRYLVKRTGEKVFLECVQDMDHENMFWYRQDPGLGLRLIYFSYDVKMKEKGDIPEGYSVSREKKERFSLILESASTNQTSMYLCASTARGSYNEQFFGPGTRLTVL.

This sequence joins TRBV6-2 or TRBV6-3 and TRBJ1-1; the D gene TCRdb calls, TRBD1, cannot be checked with no DNA. This CDR3 contains 13 residues. The germline V gene encodes CDR1 MNHEY and CDR2 SVGEGT. CDR3 amino acids: CASRKDRGTEAFF.

This rearrangement joins TRBV10-1 to TRBJ2-5. CDR3 size: 13 residues. Germline CDR1 reads WNHNN; CDR2 reads SYGVQD (reference sequence). Here the CDR3 reads CASSDLSQETQYF.

The chain links TRBV6-2 or TRBV6-3 to TRBJ2-1; TCRdb reports TRBD2, a call that lacks DNA to check it against. This CDR3 has 12 residues. In germline, CDR1 is MNHEY, CDR2 SVGEGT. The CDR3 protein is CASRDFSYLQFF.

V gene TRBV9 combines with J gene TRBJ2-2. The CDR3 loop spans 14 amino acids. Per germline, CDR1 SGDLS and CDR2 YYNGEE. CDR3 amino acids: CASSGRDGSGELFF.

This chain uses TRBV28 with TRBJ1-6; TCRdb lists TRBD1, though no DNA is available to test this call. The CDR3 contains 15 residues. Germline CDR1 MDHEN, CDR2 SYDVKM. The CDR3 reads CASSLDISYNSPLHF. Filled out from reference TRBV28 and TRBJ1-6, the complete variable domain reads DVKVTQSSRYLVKRTGEKVFLECVQDMDHENMFWYRQDPGLGLRLIYFSYDVKMKEKGDIPEGYSVSREKKERFSLILESASTNQTSMYLCASSLDISYNSPLHFGNGTRLTVT.

The rearrangement links TRBV27 to TRBJ2-4. Germline V CDR1 and CDR2: MNHEY, SMNVEV (reference sequence). The CDR3 spans 16 residues. The CDR3 sequence is CASSLYGDGAKNIQYF.

The rearrangement links TRBV20-1 to TRBJ2-3; checking the TCRdb D call of TRBD2 is not possible without DNA. The CDR3 consists of 12 residues. Per germline, CDR1 DFQATT and CDR2 SNEGSKA (reference sequence). CDR3 sequence reads: CSARALGDTQYF.

The V and J genes are TRBV7-8 and TRBJ2-7; lacking DNA, the TRBD1 call made by TCRdb goes unchecked. This CDR3 is 15 amino acids long. CDR1 SGHVS and CDR2 FQNEAQ come from the germline V gene. Here the CDR3 reads CASSPPGKATWEQYF.

This chain connects TRBV15 to TRBJ2-2; TCRdb gives TRBD1 as the D gene, but with no DNA this cannot be confirmed. The germline CDR1 and CDR2 sequences are LNHNV and YYDKDF (reference sequence). This CDR3 spans 15 amino acids. The chain's CDR3 is CATSKVGQGTGELFF.

The rearrangement links TRBV29-1 to TRBJ2-3; TCRdb gives TRBD2 as the D gene, but with no DNA this cannot be confirmed. CDR1 and CDR2 (germline): SQVTM, ANQGSEA. The CDR3 loop spans 13 amino acids. The CDR3: CSVEDLRENTQYF.

The V call is TRBV12-2, the J call TRBJ2-7; TCRdb calls TRBD2, which cannot be checked without DNA. TRBV12-2 is a known pseudogene. The CDR3 consists of 14 residues. The CDR3 is CASRQTGTNYEQYF.

This rearrangement joins TRBV5-1 to TRBJ2-1; TCRdb selects TRBD1, and the lack of DNA leaves this call unchecked. CDR1 SGHRS and CDR2 YFSETQ come from the germline V gene. CDR3 length: 13 amino acids. This CDR3 reads CASSSDLTGQQFF.

The rearrangement joins TRBV6-5 to TRBJ2-2. Germline V lookup: CDR1 MNHEY, CDR2 SVGAGI. The CDR3 consists of 18 residues. The CDR3 spells CASSYSRRQPRNTGELFF.

The genes are TRBV29-1 and TRBJ1-1; TCRdb gives TRBD1 as the D gene, but with no DNA this cannot be confirmed. Germline V CDR1 and CDR2: SQVTM, ANQGSEA. This CDR3 is built from 13 residues. The CDR3 loop reads CSVGPPGEAEAFF. The entire variable domain, with the rest obtained from reference TRBV29-1 and TRBJ1-1, is as follows: SAVISQKPSRDICQRGTSLTIQCQVDSQVTMMFWYRQQPGQSLTLIATANQGSEATYESGFVIDKFPISRPNLTFSTLTVSNMSPEDSSIYLCSVGPPGEAEAFFGQGTRLTVV.

This chain uses TRBV7-9 with TRBJ1-5. Looked up from germline, CDR1 is SEHNR and CDR2 is FQNEAQ (reference sequence). The CDR3 sequence is 15 residues long. CDR3 protein: CASRPDGPSNQPQHF. Combining the CDR3 with reference TRBV7-9 and TRBJ1-5 gives the whole variable domain DTGVSQNPRHKITKRGQNVTFRCDPISEHNRLYWYRQTLGQGPEFLTYFQNEAQLEKSRLLSDRFSAERPKGSFSTLEIQRTEQGDSAMYLCASRPDGPSNQPQHFGDGTRLSIL.

V gene TRBV11-2 combines with J gene TRBJ2-4; without DNA, the TCRdb call of TRBD2 cannot be checked. This CDR3 is built from 18 residues. Germline lookup yields CDR1 SGHAT and CDR2 FQNNGV. CDR3 sequence: CASSLVSPLAGGKNIQYF.

J is TRBJ2-3 and V is TRBV7-2; TCRdb lists TRBD1, though no DNA is available to test this call. Looked up from germline, CDR1 is SGHTA and CDR2 is FQGNSA. The length of the CDR3 is 11 residues. CDR3: CASGGGDTQYF.

This chain connects TRBV20-1 to TRBJ2-5; lacking DNA, the TRBD1 call made by TCRdb goes unchecked. The CDR3 is made up of 14 amino acids. CDR1 is DFQATT and CDR2 is SNEGSKA in the germline V gene (reference sequence). CDR3: CSATRQGAQETQYF.

The chain recombines TRBV5-5 with TRBJ2-1. CDR3 length equals 14 residues. Germline CDR1 is SGHKS and CDR2 is YYEKEE (reference sequence). CDR3: CASSLANPYNEQFF.

The chain has TRBV7-2 and TRBJ2-1; the TRBD1 assignment by TCRdb is unverifiable without DNA. The CDR3 spans 14 residues. Germline V CDR1 and CDR2: SGHTA, FQGNSA. CDR3 amino acids: CASSLWGQGFKQFF.

The rearrangement uses TRBV10-3 and TRBJ2-7; the TRBD2 assignment by TCRdb is unverifiable without DNA. The CDR3 is 12 amino acids. CDR1 and CDR2 from the germline V gene are ENHRY and SYGVKD. CDR3 residues: CAISVDPTSLYF.